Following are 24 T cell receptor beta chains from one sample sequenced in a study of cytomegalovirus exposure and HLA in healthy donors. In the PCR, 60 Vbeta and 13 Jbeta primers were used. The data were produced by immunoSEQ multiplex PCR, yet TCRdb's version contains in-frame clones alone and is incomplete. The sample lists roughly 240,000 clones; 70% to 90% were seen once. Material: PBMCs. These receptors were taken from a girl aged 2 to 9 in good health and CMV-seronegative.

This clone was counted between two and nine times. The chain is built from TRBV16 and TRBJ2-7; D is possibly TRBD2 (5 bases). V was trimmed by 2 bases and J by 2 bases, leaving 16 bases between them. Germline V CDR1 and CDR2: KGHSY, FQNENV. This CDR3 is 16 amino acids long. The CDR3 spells CASSQNGGRRPYEQYF. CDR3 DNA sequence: TGTGCCAGCAGCCAAAATGGAGGACGGCGCCCCTACGAGCAGTACTTC.

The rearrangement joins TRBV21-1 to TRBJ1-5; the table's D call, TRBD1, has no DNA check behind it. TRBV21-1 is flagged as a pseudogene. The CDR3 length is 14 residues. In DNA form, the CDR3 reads TGTGCCAGCACCCTCAGTAATAGCAATCAGCCCCAGCATTTT. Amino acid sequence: CASTLSNSNQPQHF.

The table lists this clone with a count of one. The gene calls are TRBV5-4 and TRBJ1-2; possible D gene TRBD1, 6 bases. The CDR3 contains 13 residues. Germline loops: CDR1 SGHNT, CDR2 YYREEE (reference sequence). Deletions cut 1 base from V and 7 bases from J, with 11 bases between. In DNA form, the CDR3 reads TGTGCCAGCAGCTTGAACAGGGAGGGTGGCTACACCTTC. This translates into CASSLNREGGYTF.

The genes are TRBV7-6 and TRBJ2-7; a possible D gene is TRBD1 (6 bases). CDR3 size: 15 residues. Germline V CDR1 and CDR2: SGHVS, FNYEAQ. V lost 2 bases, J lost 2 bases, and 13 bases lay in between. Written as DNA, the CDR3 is TGTGCCAGCAGCTTACTTTCGGACAGCCCCTACGAGCAGTACTTC. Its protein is CASSLLSDSPYEQYF.

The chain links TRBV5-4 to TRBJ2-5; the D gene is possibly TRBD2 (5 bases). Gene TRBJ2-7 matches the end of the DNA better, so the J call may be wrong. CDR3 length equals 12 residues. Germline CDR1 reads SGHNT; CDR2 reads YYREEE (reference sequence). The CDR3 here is CASSRDRYEQYF. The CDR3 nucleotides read TGTGCCAGCAGCCGGGATCGCTACGAGCAGTACTTC.

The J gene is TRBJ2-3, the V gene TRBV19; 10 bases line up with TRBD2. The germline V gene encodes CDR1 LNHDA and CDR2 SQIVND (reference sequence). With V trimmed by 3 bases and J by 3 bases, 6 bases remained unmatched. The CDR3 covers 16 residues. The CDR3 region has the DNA TGTGCCAGTAGTATTGCGCCGGGACTAGCGACAGATACGCAGTATTTT. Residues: CASSIAPGLATDTQYF.

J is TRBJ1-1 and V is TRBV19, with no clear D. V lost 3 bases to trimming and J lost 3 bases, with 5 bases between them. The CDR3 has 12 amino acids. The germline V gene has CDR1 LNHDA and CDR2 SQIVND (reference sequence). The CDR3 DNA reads TGTGCCAGTAGTATCCGGGACACTGAAGCTTTCTTT. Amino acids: CASSIRDTEAFF.

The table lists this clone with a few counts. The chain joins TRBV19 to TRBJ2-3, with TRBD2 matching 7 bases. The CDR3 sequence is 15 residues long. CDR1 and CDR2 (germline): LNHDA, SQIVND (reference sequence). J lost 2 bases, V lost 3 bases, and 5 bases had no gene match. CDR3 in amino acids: CASSMYRGDTDTQYF. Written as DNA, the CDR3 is TGTGCCAGTAGTATGTATCGGGGGGACACAGATACGCAGTATTTT. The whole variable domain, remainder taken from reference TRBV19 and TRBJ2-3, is DGGITQSPKYLFRKEGQNVTLSCEQNLNHDAMYWYRQDPGQGLRLIYYSQIVNDFQKGDIAEGYSVSREKKESFPLTVTSAQKNPTAFYLCASSMYRGDTDTQYFGPGTRLTVL.

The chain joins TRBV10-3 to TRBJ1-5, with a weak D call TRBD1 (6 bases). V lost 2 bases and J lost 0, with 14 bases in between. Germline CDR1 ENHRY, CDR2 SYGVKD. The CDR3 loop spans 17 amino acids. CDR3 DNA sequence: TGTGCCATCAGTGAGACCCCAGGGGCATATAGCAATCAGCCCCAGCATTTT. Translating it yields CAISETPGAYSNQPQHF.

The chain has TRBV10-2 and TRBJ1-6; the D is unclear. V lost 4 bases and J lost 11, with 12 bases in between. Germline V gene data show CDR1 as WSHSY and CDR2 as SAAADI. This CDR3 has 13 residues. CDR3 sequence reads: CASSGYEVAPLHF. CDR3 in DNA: TGCGCCAGCAGTGGGTATGAAGTAGCACCCCTCCACTTT.

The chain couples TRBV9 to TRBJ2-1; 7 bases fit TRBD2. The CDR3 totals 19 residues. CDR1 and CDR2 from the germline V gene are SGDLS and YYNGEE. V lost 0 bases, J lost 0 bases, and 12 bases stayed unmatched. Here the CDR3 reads CASSVATAGPLSSYNEQFF. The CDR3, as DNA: TGTGCCAGCAGCGTAGCTACAGCGGGACCCCTGAGCTCCTACAATGAGCAGTTCTTC.

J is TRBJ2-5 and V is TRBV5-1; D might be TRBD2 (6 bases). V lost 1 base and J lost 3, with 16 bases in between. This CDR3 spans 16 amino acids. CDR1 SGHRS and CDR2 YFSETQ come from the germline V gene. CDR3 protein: CASSLLRGRLKETQYF. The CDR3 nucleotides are TGCGCCAGCAGCTTGTTGCGGGGACGATTGAAAGAGACCCAGTACTTC.

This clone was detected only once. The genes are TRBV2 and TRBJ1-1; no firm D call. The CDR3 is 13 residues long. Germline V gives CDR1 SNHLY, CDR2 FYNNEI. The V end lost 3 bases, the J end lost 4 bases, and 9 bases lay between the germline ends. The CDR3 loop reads CASSEEKSTEAFF. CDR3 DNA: TGTGCCAGCAGTGAGGAGAAATCCACTGAAGCTTTCTTT.

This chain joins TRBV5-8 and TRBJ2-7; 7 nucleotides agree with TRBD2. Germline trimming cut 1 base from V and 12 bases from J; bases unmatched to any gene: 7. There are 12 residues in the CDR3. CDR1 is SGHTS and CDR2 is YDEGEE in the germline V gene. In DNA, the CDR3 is TGTGCCAGCAGCTTGATACTAGCGCGGGGGTACTTC. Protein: CASSLILARGYF.

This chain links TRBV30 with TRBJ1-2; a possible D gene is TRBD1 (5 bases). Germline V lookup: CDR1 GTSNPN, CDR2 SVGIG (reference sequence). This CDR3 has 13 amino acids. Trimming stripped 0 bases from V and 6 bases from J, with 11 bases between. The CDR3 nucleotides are TGTGCCTGGAGTGTAACAGGAGGGGATGGCTACACCTTC. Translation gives CAWSVTGGDGYTF.

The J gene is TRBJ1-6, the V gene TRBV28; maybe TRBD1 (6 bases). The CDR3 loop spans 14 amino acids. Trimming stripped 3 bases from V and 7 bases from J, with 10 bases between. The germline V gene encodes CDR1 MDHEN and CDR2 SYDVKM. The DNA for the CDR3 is TGTGCCAGCAGTTTGTCGGGACAAAATTCACCCCTCCACTTT. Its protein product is CASSLSGQNSPLHF.

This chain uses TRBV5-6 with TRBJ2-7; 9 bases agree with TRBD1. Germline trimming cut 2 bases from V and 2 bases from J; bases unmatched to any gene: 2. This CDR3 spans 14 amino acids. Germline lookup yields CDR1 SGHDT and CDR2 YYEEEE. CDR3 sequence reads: CASSFGTGTYEQYF. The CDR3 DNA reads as TGTGCCAGCAGCTTCGGGACAGGGACCTACGAGCAGTACTTC. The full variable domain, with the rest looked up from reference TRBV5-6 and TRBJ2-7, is DAGVTQSPTHLIKTRGQQVTLRCSPKSGHDTVSWYQQALGQGPQFIFQYYEEEERQRGNFPDRFSGHQFPNYSSELNVNALLLGDSALYLCASSFGTGTYEQYFGPGTRLTVT.

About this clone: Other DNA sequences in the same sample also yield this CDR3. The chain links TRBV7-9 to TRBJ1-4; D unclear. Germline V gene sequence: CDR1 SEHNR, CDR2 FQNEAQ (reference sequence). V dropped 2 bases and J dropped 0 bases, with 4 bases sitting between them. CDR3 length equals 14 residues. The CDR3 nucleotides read TGTGCCAGCAGCTTATCTGCAACTAATGAAAAACTGTTTTTT. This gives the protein CASSLSATNEKLFF.

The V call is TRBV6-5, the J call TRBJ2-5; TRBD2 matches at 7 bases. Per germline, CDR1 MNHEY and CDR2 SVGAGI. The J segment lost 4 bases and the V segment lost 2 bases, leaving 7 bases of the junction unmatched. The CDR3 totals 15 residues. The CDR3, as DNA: TGTGCCAGCAGTTACGGCCCCTGGGGGGGAGAGACCCAGTACTTC. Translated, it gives CASSYGPWGGETQYF.

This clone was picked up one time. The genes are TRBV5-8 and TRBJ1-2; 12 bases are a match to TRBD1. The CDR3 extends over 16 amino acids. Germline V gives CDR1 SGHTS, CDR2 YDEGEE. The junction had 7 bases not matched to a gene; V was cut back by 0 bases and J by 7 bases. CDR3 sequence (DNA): TGTGCCAGCAGCTTGGCCGGGGGACAGGGGGCAGGTGGCTACACCTTC. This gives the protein CASSLAGGQGAGGYTF.

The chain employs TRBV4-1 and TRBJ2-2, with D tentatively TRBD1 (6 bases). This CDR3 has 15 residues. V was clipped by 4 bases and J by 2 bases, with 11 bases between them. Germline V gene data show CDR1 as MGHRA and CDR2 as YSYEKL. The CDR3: CASSLRQANTGELFF. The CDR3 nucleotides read TGCGCCAGCAGCCTCCGACAGGCAAACACCGGGGAGCTGTTTTTT.

CDR3 sequence reads: CASSYGRANQPQHF. CDR3 coding DNA: TGTGCCAGCAGTTACGGCAGGGCGAATCAGCCCCAGCATTTT. The chain combines TRBV6-5 with TRBJ1-5; D is possibly TRBD1 (5 bases). With 2 bases removed from V and 4 bases from J, the gap between germline ends came to 9 bases. Germline-derived CDR1 and CDR2 are MNHEY and SVGAGI. The CDR3 loop spans 14 amino acids.

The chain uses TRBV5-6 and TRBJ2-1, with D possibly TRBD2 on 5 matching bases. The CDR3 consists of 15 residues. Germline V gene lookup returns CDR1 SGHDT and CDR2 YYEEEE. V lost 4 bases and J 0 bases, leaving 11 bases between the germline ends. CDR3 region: CASSLSGSSYNEQFF. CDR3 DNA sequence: TGTGCCAGCAGCCTCAGCGGAAGCTCCTACAATGAGCAGTTCTTC. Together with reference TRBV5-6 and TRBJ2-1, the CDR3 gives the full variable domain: DAGVTQSPTHLIKTRGQQVTLRCSPKSGHDTVSWYQQALGQGPQFIFQYYEEEERQRGNFPDRFSGHQFPNYSSELNVNALLLGDSALYLCASSLSGSSYNEQFFGPGTRLTVL.

The CDR3 is CASPKGVEGYGYTF. The CDR3 DNA follows: TGTGCCTCGCCCAAGGGGGTAGAGGGCTATGGCTACACCTTC. The chain joins TRBV30 to TRBJ1-2; D possibly corresponds to TRBD1 (6 bases). Germline CDR1 reads GTSNPN; CDR2 reads SVGIG (reference sequence). V was shortened by 7 bases and J by 4 bases, with 19 bases between the two germline ends. This CDR3 contains 14 residues.